The 8 T cell receptor beta chains below all came from one sample that was sequenced in a study of T cell repertoires in cytomegalovirus infection. Each CDR3 protein gets one entry after TCRdb re-called the reads with MiXCR. The sample lists 160,000 or so distinct CDR3 sequences, 20% to 30% occurring once. Source material: PBMCs. These receptor sequences come from a human donor in good health (CMV status not recorded). Some clones in this sample may be carry-over from other donors' samples.

V is TRBV6-2 or TRBV6-3 and J is TRBJ2-7; the D call may be TRBD1 or TRBD2 (7 bases each). V gave up 2 bases and J gave up 2 bases, with 16 bases separating them. This CDR3 contains 16 residues. Germline CDR1 is MNHEY and CDR2 is SVGEGT. The CDR3: CASSYRPQGRAYEQYF. The CDR3, as DNA: TGTGCCAGCAGTTACCGACCACAGGGGAGGGCCTACGAGCAGTACTTC.

A few counts support this clonotype. The chain combines TRBV12-5 with TRBJ2-1; 8 bases line up with TRBD2. Trimming removed 1 base from V and 9 bases from J; junction bases left unmatched: 14. The CDR3 loop spans 17 amino acids. Germline CDR1 LGHNT, CDR2 FRNRAP. CDR3 coding DNA: TGTGCTAGTGGTTTGGACAGGGCTAGCGGGTGGGGATCTGAGCAGTTCTTC. Protein: CASGLDRASGWGSEQFF.

This clonotype has ten or more counts. The V call is TRBV7-2, the J call TRBJ1-3; D may be TRBD1 (6 bases). The CDR3 contains 16 residues. V was trimmed by 4 bases and J by 0 bases, leaving 13 bases between them. The germline CDR1 and CDR2 sequences are SGHTA and FQGNSA. The CDR3 DNA sequence: TGTGCCAGCAGCTCGGGACACCGATTCTCTGGAAACACCATATATTTT. It specifies CASSSGHRFSGNTIYF. The full variable domain, completed using reference TRBV7-2 and TRBJ1-3, is GAGVSQSPSNKVTEKGKDVELRCDPISGHTALYWYRQSLGQGLEFLIYFQGNSAPDKSGLPSDRFSAERTGGSVSTLTIQRTQQEDSAVYLCASSSGHRFSGNTIYFGEGSWLTVV.

This clonotype was found a few times. J is TRBJ2-7 and V is TRBV20-1; 7 bases are shared with TRBD2. This CDR3 region has 17 residues. From germline, CDR1 is DFQATT and CDR2 SNEGSKA (reference sequence). J lost 3 bases, V lost 7 bases, and 21 bases had no gene match. CDR3 protein: CSVPEGVRSGMGYEQYF. In DNA, the CDR3 is TGCAGTGTCCCGGAGGGTGTTCGGAGCGGGATGGGCTACGAGCAGTACTTC.

J is TRBJ2-7 and V is TRBV28; 9 nucleotides agree with TRBD2. CDR3 length: 15 amino acids. Unmatched junction bases numbered 7, after V lost 3 bases and J lost 4 bases. In germline, CDR1 is MDHEN, CDR2 SYDVKM. The CDR3 loop reads CASSFRAGGTYEQYF. The CDR3, as DNA: TGTGCCAGCAGTTTTAGGGCGGGGGGGACGTACGAGCAGTACTTC.

This clonotype appeared a few times. This chain's CDR3 is CASSPGTSEETQYF. Written as DNA, the CDR3 is TGTGCCAGCAGCCCGGGGACTAGCGAAGAGACCCAGTACTTC. The chain has TRBV7-6 and TRBJ2-5; 10 bases map to TRBD2. The germline V gene has CDR1 SGHVS and CDR2 FNYEAQ. The CDR3 covers 14 residues. The V gene end was trimmed by 5 bases and the J gene end by 3 bases; junction bases not matched to a gene: 3.

This clonotype was seen many times. The genes are TRBV7-2 and TRBJ2-6; D might be TRBD2 (5 bases). The CDR3 has 17 amino acids. Trimming left V 4 bases short and J 0 bases short, with 13 bases between. Germline loops: CDR1 SGHTA, CDR2 FQGNSA. CDR3 DNA sequence: TGTGCCAGCAGCTACGGGGTTGCCCTCTCTGGGGCCAACGTCCTGACTTTC. It translates to CASSYGVALSGANVLTF. The full variable domain, completed using reference TRBV7-2 and TRBJ2-6, is GAGVSQSPSNKVTEKGKDVELRCDPISGHTALYWYRQSLGQGLEFLIYFQGNSAPDKSGLPSDRFSAERTGGSVSTLTIQRTQQEDSAVYLCASSYGVALSGANVLTFGAGSRLTVL.

At least ten counts were recorded for this clonotype. An end of the junction does not agree with germline; a read error may underlie this. The genes are TRBV13 and TRBJ2-7; D is possibly TRBD2 (6 bases). Looked up from germline, CDR1 is PRHDT and CDR2 is FYEKMQ (reference sequence). CDR3 length: 13 residues. The CDR3 coding sequence is TGTGCCAGCAGCCTAGGAGGGACCTACGAGCAGTACTTC. It specifies CASSLGGTYEQYF.